This T cell receptor (beta chain) came from a study of blood T cells in healthy people across ages. The CDR3 contains 15 residues. The ends were cut back, 2 bases at V and 8 bases at J, with 13 bases in the middle. Germline values: CDR1 MDHEN, CDR2 SYDVKM. Alongside a J-beta primer mix, a sample-barcoded 5' primer served in a second PCR lasting roughly 6 to 11 cycles. TCRdb ran MiXCR on the 5' RACE reads and lists one entry per CDR3 protein. In the table there are more than 1,000,000 distinct CDR3 sequences, less than 25% of which are singletons. There were healthy Caucasian individuals from Russia, aged about 6 to 100, serving as donors. Each sample gave at least 7 million isolated PBMCs. The sample was also linked to a second study, of T cells of mothers and their children. Per that study: Every microgram of extracted RNA entered cDNA synthesis, around 1.6 ug per 15 ul. Per child, 2.5 million to 3.5 million TCR beta CDR3 reads were obtained, against over 9 million per mother.

V is TRBV28 and J is TRBJ1-6, with D tentatively TRBD1 (5 bases). Material for sequencing was blood. This receptor was identified in a girl aged 2-9 years in good health. CDR3 nucleotides: TGTGCCAGCAGTTTAGATTTCAGGGCTTATTCACCCCTCCACTTT. It translates to CASSLDFRAYSPLHF.